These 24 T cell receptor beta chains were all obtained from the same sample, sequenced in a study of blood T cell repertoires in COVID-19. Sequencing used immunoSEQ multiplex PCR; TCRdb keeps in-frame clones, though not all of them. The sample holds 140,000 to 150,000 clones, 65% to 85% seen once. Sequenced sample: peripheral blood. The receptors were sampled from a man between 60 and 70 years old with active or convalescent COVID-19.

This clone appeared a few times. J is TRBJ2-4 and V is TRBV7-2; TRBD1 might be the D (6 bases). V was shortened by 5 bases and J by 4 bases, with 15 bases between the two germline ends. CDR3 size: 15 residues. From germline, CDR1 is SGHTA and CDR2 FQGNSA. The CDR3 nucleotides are TGTGCCAGCAGCCCGGGTGGGGGCGGGAAAAACATTCAGTACTTC. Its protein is CASSPGGGGKNIQYF.

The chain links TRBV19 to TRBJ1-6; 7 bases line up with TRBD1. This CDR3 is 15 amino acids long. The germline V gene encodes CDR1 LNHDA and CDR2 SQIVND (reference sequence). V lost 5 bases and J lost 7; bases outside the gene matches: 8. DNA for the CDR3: TGTGCCAGTAGTGCACCCGGGACAGTCAATTCACCCCTCCACTTT. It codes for CASSAPGTVNSPLHF.

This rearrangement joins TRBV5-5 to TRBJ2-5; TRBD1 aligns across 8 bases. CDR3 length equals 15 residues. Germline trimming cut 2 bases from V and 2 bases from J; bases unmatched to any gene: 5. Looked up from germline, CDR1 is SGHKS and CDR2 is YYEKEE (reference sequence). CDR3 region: CASSFRTGPQETQYF. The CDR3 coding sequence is TGTGCCAGCAGCTTTCGGACAGGGCCACAAGAGACCCAGTACTTC. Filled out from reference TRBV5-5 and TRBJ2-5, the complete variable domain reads DAGVTQSPTHLIKTRGQQVTLRCSPISGHKSVSWYQQVLGQGPQFIFQYYEKEERGRGNFPDRFSARQFPNYSSELNVNALLLGDSALYLCASSFRTGPQETQYFGPGTRLLVL.

The CDR3 here is CASSQGFSTDTQYF. Written as DNA, the CDR3 is TGTGCCAGCAGCCAAGGTTTCTCGACAGATACGCAGTATTTT. The chain links TRBV14 to TRBJ2-3; D is unresolved. Between the trimmed V and J ends, which lost 1 base and 3 bases, there was a span of 8 bases. Per germline, CDR1 SGHDN and CDR2 FVKESK. The CDR3 consists of 14 residues. Variable domain in full (rest from reference TRBV14 and TRBJ2-3): EAGVTQFPSHSVIEKGQTVTLRCDPISGHDNLYWYRRVMGKEIKFLLHFVKESKQDESGMPNNRFLAERTGGTYSTLKVQPAELEDSGVYFCASSQGFSTDTQYFGPGTRLTVL.

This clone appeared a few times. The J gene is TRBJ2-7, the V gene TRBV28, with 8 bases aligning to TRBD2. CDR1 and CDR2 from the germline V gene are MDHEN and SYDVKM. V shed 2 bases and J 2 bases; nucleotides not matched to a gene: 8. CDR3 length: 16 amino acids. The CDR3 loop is CASSLRDGGEAYEQYF. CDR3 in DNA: TGTGCCAGCAGTTTAAGGGACGGGGGGGAAGCCTACGAGCAGTACTTC.

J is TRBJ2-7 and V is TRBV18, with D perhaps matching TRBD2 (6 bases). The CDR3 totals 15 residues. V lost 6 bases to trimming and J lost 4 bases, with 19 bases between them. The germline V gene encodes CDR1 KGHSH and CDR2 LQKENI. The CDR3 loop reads CASSAGTPGVYEQYF. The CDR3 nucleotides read TGTGCCAGCTCTGCCGGGACTCCGGGGGTATACGAGCAGTACTTC.

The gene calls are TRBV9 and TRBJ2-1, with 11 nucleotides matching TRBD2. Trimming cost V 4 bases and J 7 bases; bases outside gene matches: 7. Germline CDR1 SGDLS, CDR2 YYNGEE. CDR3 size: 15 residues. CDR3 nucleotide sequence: TGTGCCAGCAGCCCTAGCGGGAGGATGGGAAATGAGCAGTTCTTC. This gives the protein CASSPSGRMGNEQFF.

CDR3 residues: CASRIAGFNTGELFF. The DNA for the CDR3 is TGCGCCAGCCGCATAGCGGGATTTAACACCGGGGAGCTGTTTTTT. The rearrangement joins TRBV10-2 to TRBJ2-2; 8 bases agree with TRBD2. J gave up 2 bases and V 8 bases, and 7 bases lay outside the gene matches. Germline CDR1 WSHSY, CDR2 SAAADI. This CDR3 has 15 residues.

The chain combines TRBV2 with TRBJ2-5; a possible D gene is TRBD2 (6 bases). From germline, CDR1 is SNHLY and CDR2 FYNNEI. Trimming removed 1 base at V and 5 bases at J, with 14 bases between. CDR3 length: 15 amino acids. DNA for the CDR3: TGTGCCAGCAGTGAAGACGGCGGGGCCCAGGAGACCCAGTACTTC. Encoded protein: CASSEDGGAQETQYF.

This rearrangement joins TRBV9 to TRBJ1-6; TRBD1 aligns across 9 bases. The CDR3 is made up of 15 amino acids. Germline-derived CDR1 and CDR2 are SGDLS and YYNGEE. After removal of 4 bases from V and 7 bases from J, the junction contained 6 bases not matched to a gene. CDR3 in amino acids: CASSLRQGGNSPLHF. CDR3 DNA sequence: TGTGCCAGCAGCCTCAGACAGGGGGGCAATTCACCCCTCCACTTT.

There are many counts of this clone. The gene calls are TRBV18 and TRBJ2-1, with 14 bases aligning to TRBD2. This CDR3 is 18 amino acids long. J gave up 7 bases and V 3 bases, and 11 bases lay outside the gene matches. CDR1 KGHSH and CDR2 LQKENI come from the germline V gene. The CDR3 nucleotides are TGTGCCAGCTCACCGAGACTAGCGGGAGGGAATTTGTGGAATGAGCAGTTCTTC. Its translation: CASSPRLAGGNLWNEQFF. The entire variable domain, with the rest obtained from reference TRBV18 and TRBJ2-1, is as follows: NAGVMQNPRHLVRRRGQEARLRCSPMKGHSHVYWYRQLPEEGLKFMVYLQKENIIDESGMPKERFSAEFPKEGPSILRIQQVVRGDSAAYFCASSPRLAGGNLWNEQFFGPGTRLTVL.

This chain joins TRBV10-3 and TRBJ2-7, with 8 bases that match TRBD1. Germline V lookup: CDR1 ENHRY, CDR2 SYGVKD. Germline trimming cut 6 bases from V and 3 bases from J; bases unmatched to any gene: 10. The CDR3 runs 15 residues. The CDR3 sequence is CAIRVNDRGGYEQYF. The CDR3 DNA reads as TGTGCCATCAGGGTTAATGACAGGGGAGGCTACGAGCAGTACTTC.

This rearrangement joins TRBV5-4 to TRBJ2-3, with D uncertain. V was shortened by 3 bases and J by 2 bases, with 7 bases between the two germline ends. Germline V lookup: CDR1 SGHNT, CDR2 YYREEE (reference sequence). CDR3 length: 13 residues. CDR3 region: CASSSVDTDTQYF. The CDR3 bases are TGTGCCAGCAGCTCGGTAGACACAGATACGCAGTATTTT.

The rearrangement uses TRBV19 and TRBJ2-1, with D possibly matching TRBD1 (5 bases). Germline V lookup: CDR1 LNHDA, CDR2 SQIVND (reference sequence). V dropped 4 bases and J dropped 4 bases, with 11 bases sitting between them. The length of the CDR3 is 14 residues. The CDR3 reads CASSSRTLYNEQFF. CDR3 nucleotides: TGTGCCAGTAGTAGTCGGACACTATACAATGAGCAGTTCTTC.

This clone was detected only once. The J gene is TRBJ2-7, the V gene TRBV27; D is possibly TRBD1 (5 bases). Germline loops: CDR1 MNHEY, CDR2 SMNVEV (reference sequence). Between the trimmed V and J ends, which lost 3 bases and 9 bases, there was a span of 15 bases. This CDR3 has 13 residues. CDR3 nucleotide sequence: TGTGCCAGCAGTTTTCGCCAAGACAGAGCGCAGTACTTC. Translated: CASSFRQDRAQYF.

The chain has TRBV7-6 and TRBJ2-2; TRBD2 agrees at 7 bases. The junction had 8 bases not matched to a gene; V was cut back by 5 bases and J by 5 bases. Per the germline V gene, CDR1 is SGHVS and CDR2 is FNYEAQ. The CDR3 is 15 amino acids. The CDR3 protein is CASSPLAELTGELFF. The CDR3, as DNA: TGTGCCAGCAGCCCCCTAGCGGAATTAACCGGGGAGCTGTTTTTT. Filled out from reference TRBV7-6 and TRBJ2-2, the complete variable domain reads GAGVSQSPRYKVTKRGQDVALRCDPISGHVSLYWYRQALGQGPEFLTYFNYEAQQDKSGLPNDRFSAERPEGSISTLTIQRTEQRDSAMYRCASSPLAELTGELFFGEGSRLTVL.

The CDR3 is CASKEGVQETQYF. The CDR3 DNA sequence: TGCGCCAGCAAGGAAGGGGTCCAAGAGACCCAGTACTTC. This chain connects TRBV5-1 to TRBJ2-5; D is perhaps TRBD1 (5 bases). The CDR3 has 13 residues. Germline V CDR1 and CDR2: SGHRS, YFSETQ. The germline V and J ends were trimmed by 6 bases and 1 base, with 10 bases remaining between them.

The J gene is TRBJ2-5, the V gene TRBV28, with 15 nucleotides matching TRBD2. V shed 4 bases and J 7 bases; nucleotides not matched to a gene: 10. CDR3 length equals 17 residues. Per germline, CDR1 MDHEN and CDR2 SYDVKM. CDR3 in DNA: TGTGCCAGCAGTTCAAGGACTAGCGGGAGGGGGCATGGGACCCAGTACTTC. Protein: CASSSRTSGRGHGTQYF.

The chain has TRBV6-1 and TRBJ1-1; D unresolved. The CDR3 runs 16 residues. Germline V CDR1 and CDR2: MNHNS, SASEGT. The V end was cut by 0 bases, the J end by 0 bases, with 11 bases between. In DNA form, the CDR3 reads TGTGCCAGCAGTGAAGCGCGGCAGCGCATGAACACTGAAGCTTTCTTT. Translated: CASSEARQRMNTEAFF.

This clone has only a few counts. The CDR3 coding sequence is TGTGCCAGCAGCCCGACAGGGGGCAGTGTCTACAATGAGCAGTTCTTC. Translated, it gives CASSPTGGSVYNEQFF. This chain connects TRBV7-3 to TRBJ2-1; TRBD1 matches at 10 bases. Trimming cost V 5 bases and J 3 bases; bases outside gene matches: 7. Germline CDR1 and CDR2: SGHTA and FQGTGA. This CDR3 is 16 amino acids long.

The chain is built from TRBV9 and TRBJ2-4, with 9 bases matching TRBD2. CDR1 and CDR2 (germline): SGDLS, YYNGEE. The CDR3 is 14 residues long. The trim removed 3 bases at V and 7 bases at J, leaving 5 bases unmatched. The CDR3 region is CASSDRAGGNIQYF. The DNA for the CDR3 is TGTGCCAGCAGCGATAGGGCGGGAGGGAACATTCAGTACTTC.

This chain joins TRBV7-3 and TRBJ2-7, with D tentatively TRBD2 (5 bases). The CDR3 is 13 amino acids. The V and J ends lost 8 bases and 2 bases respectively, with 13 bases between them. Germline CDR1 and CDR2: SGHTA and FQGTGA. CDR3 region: CASSAAPTYEQYF. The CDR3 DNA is TGTGCCAGCTCAGCGGCCCCTACCTACGAGCAGTACTTC.

CDR3 sequence reads: CASSLELRDSNSPLHF. The CDR3 DNA is TGCGCCAGCAGCTTGGAGCTCCGGGACAGCAATTCACCCCTCCACTTT. V gene TRBV5-1 combines with J gene TRBJ1-6; TRBD1 matches 7 bases. Trimming at V came to 0 bases and at J to 7 bases, leaving 7 bases not matched to a gene. Germline lookup yields CDR1 SGHRS and CDR2 YFSETQ. The CDR3 runs to 16 residues.

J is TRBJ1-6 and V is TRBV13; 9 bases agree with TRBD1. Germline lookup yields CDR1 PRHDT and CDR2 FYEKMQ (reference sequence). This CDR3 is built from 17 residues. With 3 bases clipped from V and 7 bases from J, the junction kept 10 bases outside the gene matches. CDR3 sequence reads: CASSFGLRDRVNSPLHF. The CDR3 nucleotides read TGTGCCAGCAGCTTCGGGCTCCGGGACAGGGTAAATTCACCCCTCCACTTT.